This TCR beta chain is drawn from a study of cytomegalovirus exposure and HLA in healthy donors. In this sample, this clone turned up once. As yet, its antigen is unknown. Study-wide findings and caveats: It was around 160 TCR beta chains that were listed as cytomegalovirus-associated.

Measured with immunoSEQ multiplex PCR; TCRdb has only the in-frame clones, and not every one. The data contain 200,000 to 250,000 clones, roughly 83% of them seen just once; the ten biggest clones take up 5.5% to 6.5%. V was shortened by 0 bases and J by 2 bases, with 6 bases between the two germline ends. The CDR3 contains 13 residues. Germline values: CDR1 SGHDT, CDR2 YYEEEE. The gene calls are TRBV5-6 and TRBJ2-7; D ambiguous. The clonotype originates from a woman between 18 and 29 years old in good health and CMV-seronegative. The material sequenced was PBMCs. The CDR3 loop is CASSLGHPYEQYF. In nucleotides, the CDR3 is TGTGCCAGCAGCTTGGGTCACCCCTACGAGCAGTACTTC.